This T cell receptor beta chain appears in the sequencing data of a study of CD8 T cells in ankylosing spondylitis. General study points: Eight or nine highly homologous variants formed a TCR beta motif that appeared characteristic of ankylosing spondylitis blood. Disease-linked clones reportedly showed significant enrichment in matched ankylosing spondylitis synovial fluid.

This CDR3 is 12 amino acids long. Germline V gene lookup returns CDR1 MNHEY and CDR2 SVGEGT. V was trimmed by 2 bases and J by 8 bases, leaving 9 bases between them. From the 5' RACE reads, TCRdb called clonotypes with MiXCR, one entry per CDR3 protein. The data contain more than 650,000 distinct CDR3 sequences, 12% of them seen just once; the ten biggest clones take up approximately 0.51%. This clonotype was picked up a small number of times. The target antigen is unknown. V and J are TRBV6-2 or TRBV6-3 and TRBJ1-1; D is possibly TRBD1 (5 bases). This receptor was taken from a male donor with ankylosing spondylitis. Sequenced material: blood, either unsorted or a sorted T cell fraction (not recorded which). CDR3 in DNA: TGTGCCAGCAGTTACCGCAGGGACGAAGCTTTCTTT. Its protein product is CASSYRRDEAFF.